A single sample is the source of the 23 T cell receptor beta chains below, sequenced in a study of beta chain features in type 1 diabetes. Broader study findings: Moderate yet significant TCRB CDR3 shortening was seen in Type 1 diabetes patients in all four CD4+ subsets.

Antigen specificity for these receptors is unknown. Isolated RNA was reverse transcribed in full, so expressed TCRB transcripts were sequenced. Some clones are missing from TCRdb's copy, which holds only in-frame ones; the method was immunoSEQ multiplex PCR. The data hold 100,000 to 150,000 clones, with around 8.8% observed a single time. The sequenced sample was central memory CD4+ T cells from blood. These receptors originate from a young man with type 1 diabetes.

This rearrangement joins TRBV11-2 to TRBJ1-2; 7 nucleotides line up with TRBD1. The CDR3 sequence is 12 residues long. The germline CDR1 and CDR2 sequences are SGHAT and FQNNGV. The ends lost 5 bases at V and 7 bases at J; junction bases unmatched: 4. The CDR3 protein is CASSRGTAGYTF. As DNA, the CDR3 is TGTGCCAGCAGCCGAGGGACAGCTGGCTACACCTTC.

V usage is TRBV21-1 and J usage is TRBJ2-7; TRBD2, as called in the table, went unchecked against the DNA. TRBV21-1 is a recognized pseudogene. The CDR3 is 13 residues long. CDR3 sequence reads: CASSKAAFYEQYF. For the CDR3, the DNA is TGTGCCAGCAGCAAAGCAGCGTTCTACGAGCAGTACTTC.

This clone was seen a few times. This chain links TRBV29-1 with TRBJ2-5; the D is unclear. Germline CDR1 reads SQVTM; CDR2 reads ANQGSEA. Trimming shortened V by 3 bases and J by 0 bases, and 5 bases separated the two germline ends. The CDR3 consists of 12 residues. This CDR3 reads CSVDSYQETQYF. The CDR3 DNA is TGCAGCGTTGACTCGTACCAAGAGACCCAGTACTTC.

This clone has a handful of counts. The CDR3, as DNA: TGTGCCAGCAGCTCGGGACAGGGTGGGCAGACCCAGTACTTC. Residues: CASSSGQGGQTQYF. This chain links TRBV7-2 with TRBJ2-5; 9 nucleotides align to TRBD1. CDR1 is SGHTA, CDR2 FQGNSA, per germline. The CDR3 is 14 residues long. Trimming took 4 bases from V and 6 from J; bases not matched to a gene: 6.

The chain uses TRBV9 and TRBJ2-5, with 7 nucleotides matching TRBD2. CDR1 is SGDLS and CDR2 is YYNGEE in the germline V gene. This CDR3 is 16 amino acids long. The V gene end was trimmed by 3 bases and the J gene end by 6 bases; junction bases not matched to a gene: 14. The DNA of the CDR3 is TGTGCCAGCAGCGAGGGGCGGGGAGCGGGGTTCAAGACCCAGTACTTC. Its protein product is CASSEGRGAGFKTQYF.

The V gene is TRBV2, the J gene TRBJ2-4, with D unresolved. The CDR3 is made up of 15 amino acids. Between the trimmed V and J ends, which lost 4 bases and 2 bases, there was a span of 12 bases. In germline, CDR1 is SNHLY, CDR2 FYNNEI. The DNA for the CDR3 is TGTGCCAGCAGTGTTGGTTTCGAGTCCAAAAACATTCAGTACTTC. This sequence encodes CASSVGFESKNIQYF.

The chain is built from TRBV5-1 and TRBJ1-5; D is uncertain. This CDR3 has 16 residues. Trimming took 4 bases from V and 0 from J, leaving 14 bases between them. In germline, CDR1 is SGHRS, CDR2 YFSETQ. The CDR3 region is CASSPPRDDSNQPQHF. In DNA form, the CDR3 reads TGCGCCAGCAGCCCACCCCGAGATGATAGCAATCAGCCCCAGCATTTT.

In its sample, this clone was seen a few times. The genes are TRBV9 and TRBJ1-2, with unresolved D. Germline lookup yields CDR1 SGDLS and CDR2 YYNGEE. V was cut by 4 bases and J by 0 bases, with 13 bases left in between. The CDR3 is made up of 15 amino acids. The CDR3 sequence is CASSSGSRANYGYTF. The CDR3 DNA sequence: TGTGCCAGCAGCTCGGGAAGTAGAGCTAACTATGGCTACACCTTC.

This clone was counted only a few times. CDR3 loop: CASSQEGGRPDTQYF. The DNA for the CDR3 is TGCGCCAGCAGCCAAGAGGGTGGGCGCCCAGATACGCAGTATTTT. The chain recombines TRBV4-1 with TRBJ2-3; D gene unclear. CDR1 and CDR2 from the germline V gene are MGHRA and YSYEKL. The CDR3 is made up of 15 amino acids. The V end was cut by 0 bases, the J end by 4 bases, with 11 bases between.

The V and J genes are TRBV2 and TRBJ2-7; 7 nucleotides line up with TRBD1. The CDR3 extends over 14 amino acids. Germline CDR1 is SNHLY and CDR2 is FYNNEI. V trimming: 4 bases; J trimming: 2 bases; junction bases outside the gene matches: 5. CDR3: CASSATGVPYEQYF. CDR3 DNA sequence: TGTGCCAGCAGTGCCACAGGGGTTCCCTACGAGCAGTACTTC.

Here the CDR3 reads CASSPRGRVSSYNEQFF. The CDR3 DNA is TGTGCCAGCAGTCCGAGGGGGCGGGTGAGCTCCTACAATGAGCAGTTCTTC. The chain links TRBV27 to TRBJ2-1; TRBD1 agrees at 7 bases. V lost 5 bases and J lost 0; bases outside the gene matches: 10. The CDR3 totals 17 residues. CDR1 is MNHEY, CDR2 SMNVEV, per germline (reference sequence).

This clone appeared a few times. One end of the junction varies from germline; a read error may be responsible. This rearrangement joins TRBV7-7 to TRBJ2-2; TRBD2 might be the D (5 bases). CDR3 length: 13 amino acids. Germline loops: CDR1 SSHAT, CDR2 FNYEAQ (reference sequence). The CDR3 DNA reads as TGTGCTAGCAGCTTATTCCGGGGTCAGGAGCTGTTTTTT. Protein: CASSLFRGQELFF. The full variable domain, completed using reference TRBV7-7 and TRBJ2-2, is GAGVSQSPRYKVTKRGQDVTLRCDPISSHATLYWYQQALGQGPEFLTYFNYEAQPDKSGLPSDRFSAERPEGSISTLTIQRTEQRDSAMYRCASSLFRGQELFFGEGSRLTVL.

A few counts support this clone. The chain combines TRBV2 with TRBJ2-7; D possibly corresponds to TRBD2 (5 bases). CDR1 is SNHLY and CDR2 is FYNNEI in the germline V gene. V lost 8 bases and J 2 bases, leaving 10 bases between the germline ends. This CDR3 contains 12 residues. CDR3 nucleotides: TGTGCCAGCGGGAGATCCACCTACGAGCAGTACTTC. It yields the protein CASGRSTYEQYF.

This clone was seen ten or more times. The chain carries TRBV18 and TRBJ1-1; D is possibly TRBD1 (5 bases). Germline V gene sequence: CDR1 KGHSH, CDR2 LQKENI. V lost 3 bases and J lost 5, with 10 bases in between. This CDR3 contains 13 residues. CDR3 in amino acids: CASSPGEGTEAFF. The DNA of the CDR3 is TGTGCCAGCTCACCGGGGGAGGGGACTGAAGCTTTCTTT.

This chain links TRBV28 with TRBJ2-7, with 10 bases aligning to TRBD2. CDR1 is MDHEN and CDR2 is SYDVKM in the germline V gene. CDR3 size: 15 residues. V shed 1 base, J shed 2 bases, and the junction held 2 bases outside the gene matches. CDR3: CASSLFSGGTYEQYF. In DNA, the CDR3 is TGTGCCAGCAGTTTATTTAGCGGGGGGACCTACGAGCAGTACTTC.

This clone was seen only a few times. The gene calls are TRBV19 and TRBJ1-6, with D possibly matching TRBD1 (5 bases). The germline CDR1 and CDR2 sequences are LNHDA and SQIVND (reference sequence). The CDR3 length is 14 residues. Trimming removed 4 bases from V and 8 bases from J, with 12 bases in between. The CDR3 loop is CASSRTGRDSPLHF. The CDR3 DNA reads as TGTGCCAGTAGTAGAACAGGCCGGGATTCACCCCTCCACTTT.

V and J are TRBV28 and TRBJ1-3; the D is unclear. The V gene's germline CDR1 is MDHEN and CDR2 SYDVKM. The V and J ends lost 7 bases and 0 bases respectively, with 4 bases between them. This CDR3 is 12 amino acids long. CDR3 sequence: CASTGSGNTIYF. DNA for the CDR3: TGTGCCAGCACCGGCTCTGGAAACACCATATATTTT.

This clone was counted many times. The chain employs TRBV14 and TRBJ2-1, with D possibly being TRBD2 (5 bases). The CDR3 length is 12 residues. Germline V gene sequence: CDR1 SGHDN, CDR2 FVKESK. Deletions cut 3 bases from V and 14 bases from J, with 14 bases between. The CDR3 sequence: CASSHVRAVKFF. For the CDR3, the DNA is TGTGCCAGCAGCCATGTGAGGGCAGTCAAGTTCTTC.

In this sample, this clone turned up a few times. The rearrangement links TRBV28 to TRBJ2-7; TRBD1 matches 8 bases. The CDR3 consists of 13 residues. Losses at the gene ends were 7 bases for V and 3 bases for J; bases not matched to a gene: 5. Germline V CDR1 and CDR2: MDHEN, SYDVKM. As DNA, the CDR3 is TGTGCCAGCAAGCCGGGACAGGACTACGAGCAGTACTTC. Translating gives CASKPGQDYEQYF. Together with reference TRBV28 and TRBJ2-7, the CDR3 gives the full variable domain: DVKVTQSSRYLVKRTGEKVFLECVQDMDHENMFWYRQDPGLGLRLIYFSYDVKMKEKGDIPEGYSVSREKKERFSLILESASTNQTSMYLCASKPGQDYEQYFGPGTRLTVT.

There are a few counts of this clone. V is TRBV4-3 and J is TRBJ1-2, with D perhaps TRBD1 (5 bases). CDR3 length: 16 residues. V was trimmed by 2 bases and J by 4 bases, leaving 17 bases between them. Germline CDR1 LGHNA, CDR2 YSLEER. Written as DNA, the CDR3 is TGCGCCAGCAGCCAATCCTCGACGGGGACTGGCTATGGCTACACCTTC. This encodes CASSQSSTGTGYGYTF.

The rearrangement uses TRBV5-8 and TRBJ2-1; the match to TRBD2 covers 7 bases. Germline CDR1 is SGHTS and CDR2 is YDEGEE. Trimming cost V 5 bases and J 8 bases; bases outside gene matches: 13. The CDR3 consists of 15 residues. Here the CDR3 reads CASSPGLKAGDEQFF. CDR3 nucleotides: TGTGCCAGCAGTCCGGGACTCAAGGCGGGGGATGAGCAGTTCTTC.

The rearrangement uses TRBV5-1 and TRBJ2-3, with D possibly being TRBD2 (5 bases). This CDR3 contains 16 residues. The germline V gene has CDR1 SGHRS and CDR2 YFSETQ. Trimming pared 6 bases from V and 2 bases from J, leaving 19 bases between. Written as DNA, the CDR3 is TGCGCCAGCAATAACGAGGGCGGCAGCTTCACAGATACGCAGTATTTT. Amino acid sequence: CASNNEGGSFTDTQYF.

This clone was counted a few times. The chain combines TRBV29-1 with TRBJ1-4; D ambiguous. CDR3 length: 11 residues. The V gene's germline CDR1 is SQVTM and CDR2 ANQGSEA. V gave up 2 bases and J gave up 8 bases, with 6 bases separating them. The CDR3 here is CSVERGEKLFF. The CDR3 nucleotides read TGCAGCGTTGAACGAGGGGAAAAACTGTTTTTT.